A selection of T cell receptor beta chains follows, all from one sample in a study of identical twins. TCRdb re-called the 5' RACE reads with MiXCR, one entry per CDR3 protein. The sample has roughly 490,000 distinct CDR3 sequences, 13% to 15% seen once. The same sample was also studied in work on yellow fever vaccine responses in identical twins.

The sequenced sample consisted of CD4+ T cells sorted from blood. The receptors were sampled from a woman aged 18-29 years in good health. CDR3s include the opening cysteine and the closing phenylalanine or tryptophan. A D gene is named only where the DNA matches it firmly. Not all rows give a size; the values are once, few, many and, for expanded clones, a class.

>few|TRBJ2-3|TRBV28|NA
CASSFGTKFTDTQYF
TGTGCCAGCAGTTTCGGGACCAAATTCACAGATACGCAGTATTTT
>many|TRBJ1-1|TRBV6-5|TRBD1
CASSFGQGVTEAFF
TGTGCCAGCAGTTTTGGACAGGGGGTCACTGAAGCTTTCTTT
>many|TRBJ2-1|TRBV29-1|TRBD1
CSVAGQGLYNEQFF
TGCAGCGTTGCGGGACAGGGGCTCTACAATGAGCAGTTCTTC
>NA|TRBJ2-3|TRBV9|TRBD1
CASSVVTGSTDTQYF
TGTGCCAGCAGCGTAGTGACAGGGAGCACAGATACGCAGTATTTT
>few|TRBJ2-2|TRBV27|TRBD2
CASSLSLAGGNTGELFF
TGTGCCAGCAGTTTATCGCTAGCGGGAGGGAACACCGGGGAGCTGTTTTTT
>many|TRBJ1-6|TRBV3-1|NA
CASSQELRGRPLHF
TGTGCCAGCAGCCAAGAATTGAGGGGTAGGCCCCTCCACTTT
>many|TRBJ2-3|TRBV12-3/TRBV12-4|NA
CASRMSRATDTQYF
TGTGCCAGCAGGATGTCTAGGGCCACAGATACGCAGTATTTT
>few|TRBJ2-3|TRBV20-1|TRBD2
CSARLAGGGDTQYF
TGCAGTGCTAGACTAGCGGGAGGTGGGGATACGCAGTATTTT
>few|TRBJ2-7|TRBV7-2|TRBD2
CASSKTGTSGTYEQYF
TGTGCCAGCAGCAAAACAGGGACTAGCGGGACCTACGAGCAGTACTTC
>few|TRBJ2-1|TRBV12-3/TRBV12-4|NA
CASSLRDKYNEQFF
TGTGCCAGCAGTTTACGGGACAAATACAATGAGCAGTTCTTC
>NA|TRBJ2-7|TRBV2|NA
CASSGGTYSYEQYF
TGTGCCAGCAGTGGGGGGACGTACTCCTACGAGCAGTACTTC
>NA|TRBJ2-6|TRBV6-4|NA
CASSPGSSGANVLTF
TGTGCCAGCAGCCCAGGGAGCTCTGGGGCCAACGTCCTGACTTTC
>few|TRBJ2-3|TRBV7-2|TRBD2
CASSLALGAGRDTQYF
TGTGCCAGCAGCTTAGCGCTAGGAGCGGGAAGGGATACGCAGTATTTT
>NA|TRBJ2-3|TRBV13|TRBD2
CASSRRGLAVPDTQYF
TGTGCCAGCAGCCGGAGAGGACTAGCGGTGCCAGATACGCAGTATTTT
>many|TRBJ2-1|TRBV6-5|NA
CASSYSSPPPYNEQFF
TGTGCCAGCAGTTACTCCTCGCCCCCTCCCTACAATGAGCAGTTCTTC
>NA|TRBJ2-1|TRBV19|TRBD2
CASNKAGRVINEQFF
TGTGCCAGTAACAAGGCGGGGAGGGTTATCAATGAGCAGTTCTTC
>NA|TRBJ1-2|TRBV5-1|TRBD1
CASSRAPGTATLETF
TGCGCCAGCAGCCGCGCACCCGGGACAGCCACGCTGGAAACCTTC
>many|TRBJ2-7|TRBV7-8|NA
CASSLSETASYEQYF
TGTGCCAGCAGCTTATCTGAGACAGCCTCCTACGAGCAGTACTTC
>many|TRBJ2-1|TRBV4-3|NA
CASSSGDLNEQFF
TGCGCCAGCAGTAGCGGCGATTTAAATGAGCAGTTCTTC
>many|TRBJ1-4|TRBV20-1|TRBD1
CSAYFGTGEKLFF
TGCAGTGCTTACTTCGGGACAGGGGAAAAACTGTTTTTT
>NA|TRBJ2-3|TRBV5-1|TRBD2
CASSMGLAGGTDTQYF
TGCGCCAGCAGCATGGGACTAGCGGGAGGAACAGATACGCAGTATTTT
>NA|TRBJ2-1|TRBV27|TRBD1
CASSPKGAIYNEQFF
TGTGCCAGCTCCCCCAAGGGGGCAATTTACAATGAGCAGTTCTTC
>few|TRBJ2-1|TRBV5-1|TRBD2
CASSGGLAGLEEQFF
TGCGCCAGCAGCGGGGGACTAGCGGGTCTTGAGGAGCAGTTCTTC
>few|TRBJ2-2|TRBV2|TRBD1
CASTRQGSPGELFF
TGTGCCAGCACTCGACAGGGGTCCCCCGGGGAGCTGTTTTTT